What follows are 19 T cell receptor beta chains derived from one specimen sequenced in a study of T cell changes during pregnancy in multiple sclerosis. Sequencing used immunoSEQ multiplex PCR; TCRdb keeps in-frame clones, though not all of them. The table has some 37,000 clones, 75% to 95% seen once. Sequences were derived from CD8+ T cells from peripheral blood mononuclear cells, sampled after pregnancy. Source of these receptors: a female donor with multiple sclerosis, enrolled in a pregnancy study.

The chain recombines TRBV9 with TRBJ1-2, with D hard to call. The ends were cut back, 4 bases at V and 0 bases at J, with 10 bases in the middle. Per the germline V gene, CDR1 is SGDLS and CDR2 is YYNGEE. CDR3 length equals 14 residues. The CDR3 region is CASSPTSANYGYTF. The CDR3 DNA reads TGTGCCAGCAGCCCGACATCTGCTAACTATGGCTACACCTTC. The variable domain in full, with the rest retrieved from reference TRBV9 and TRBJ1-2, is DSGVTQTPKHLITATGQRVTLRCSPRSGDLSVYWYQQSLDQGLQFLIQYYNGEERAKGNILERFSAQQFPDLHSELNLSSLELGDSALYFCASSPTSANYGYTFGSGTRLTVV.

The V call is TRBV13, the J call TRBJ1-4; tentative D call: TRBD1 (6 bases). V lost 3 bases to trimming and J lost 5 bases, with 13 bases between them. Germline loops: CDR1 PRHDT, CDR2 FYEKMQ (reference sequence). The CDR3 length is 15 residues. CDR3 protein: CASSFSQGGNEKLFF. The CDR3 DNA reads as TGTGCCAGCAGCTTCTCACAGGGAGGGAATGAAAAACTGTTTTTT.

Only a few counts were recorded for this clone. The chain joins TRBV6-1 to TRBJ1-1; tentatively, D is TRBD1 (5 bases). CDR1 MNHNS and CDR2 SASEGT come from the germline V gene. Trimming took off 2 bases at V and 4 bases at J, with 8 bases between the two ends. The CDR3 spans 13 residues. The CDR3 bases are TGTGCCAGCAGTGAACAGGGAAGCACTGAAGCTTTCTTT. Translated: CASSEQGSTEAFF.

V is TRBV28 and J is TRBJ2-1, with TRBD1 matching 9 bases. Germline CDR1 MDHEN, CDR2 SYDVKM. The ends lost 5 bases at V and 6 bases at J; junction bases unmatched: 8. This CDR3 is built from 15 residues. The CDR3 DNA reads as TGTGCCAGCAGTGCTCTGGACAGGGGTGTCAATGAGCAGTTCTTC. Its translation: CASSALDRGVNEQFF.

For this clone: Its ends do not fully match the called genes, so a read error is possible. The J gene is TRBJ2-3, the V gene TRBV2; D might be TRBD2 (6 bases). The CDR3 has 14 residues. Germline V gene data show CDR1 as SNHLY and CDR2 as FYNNEI. The CDR3 DNA reads as TGTGCCAACAGTCCCCCGGGAGGCACAGATACGCAGTATTTT. Translating gives CANSPPGGTDTQYF.

This chain joins TRBV7-3 and TRBJ2-6; TRBD1 is a possible D gene (5 bases). The germline V gene has CDR1 SGHTA and CDR2 FQGTGA. Trimming left V 5 bases short and J 0 bases short, with 20 bases between. This CDR3 has 19 residues. Written as DNA, the CDR3 is TGTGCCAGCAGCCCTACCGGGCCCCAAGGGGCCTCTGGGGCCAACGTCCTGACTTTC. This translates into CASSPTGPQGASGANVLTF.

This chain uses TRBV4-1 with TRBJ2-3, with D unresolved. The CDR3 has 15 amino acids. Trimming shortened V by 3 bases and J by 3 bases, and 13 bases separated the two germline ends. Germline V gene sequence: CDR1 MGHRA, CDR2 YSYEKL. This CDR3 is CASSQIPPGTDTQYF. The CDR3 coding sequence is TGCGCCAGCAGCCAGATCCCCCCGGGTACAGATACGCAGTATTTT.

V and J are TRBV29-1 and TRBJ2-7; 8 bases line up with TRBD2. Germline-derived CDR1 and CDR2 are SQVTM and ANQGSEA. The CDR3 is 14 amino acids. V dropped 8 bases and J dropped 1; count of bases not matched to a gene: 10. CDR3 bases: TGCAGCTTGGACCGGGGGGGCTGTTCCTACGAGCAGTACTTC. Encoded protein: CSLDRGGCSYEQYF.

The J gene is TRBJ2-5, the V gene TRBV6-4; weak D call: TRBD1 (5 bases). The CDR3 sequence is 18 residues long. Germline-derived CDR1 and CDR2 are MRHNA and SNTAGT. The ends were cut back, 0 bases at V and 1 base at J, with 18 bases in the middle. This CDR3 is CASSDSTRDRILQETQYF. CDR3 DNA: TGTGCCAGCAGTGACTCAACCCGAGACAGAATCCTCCAAGAGACCCAGTACTTC.

This clone appeared a single time. The V gene is TRBV5-6, the J gene TRBJ2-7; D gene uncertain. Trimming left V 0 bases short and J 6 bases short, with 10 bases between. CDR3 size: 13 residues. The germline V gene encodes CDR1 SGHDT and CDR2 YYEEEE. CDR3 in DNA: TGTGCCAGCAGCTTGGGGCTAGTCTCCGAGCAGTACTTC. Amino acid sequence: CASSLGLVSEQYF.

The gene calls are TRBV7-9 and TRBJ2-1; no clear D. CDR1 is SEHNR, CDR2 FQNEAQ, per germline (reference sequence). With 1 base removed from V and 8 bases from J, the gap between germline ends came to 6 bases. This CDR3 comprises 12 residues. The CDR3 coding sequence is TGTGCCAGCAGCTTAGTGGCAGATGAGCAGTTCTTC. This translates into CASSLVADEQFF.

This chain joins TRBV5-1 and TRBJ1-1; D perhaps matches TRBD1 (6 bases). Germline V gene lookup returns CDR1 SGHRS and CDR2 YFSETQ. The CDR3 spans 15 residues. Trimming removed 2 bases from V and 5 bases from J, with 16 bases in between. The CDR3 DNA sequence: TGCGCCAGCAGCTTCCGGGACACGGTTACTACTGAAGCTTTCTTT. It codes for CASSFRDTVTTEAFF.

This clone was seen more than once but under ten times. The genes are TRBV5-4 and TRBJ2-7; 8 bases match TRBD2. Germline V gene lookup returns CDR1 SGHNT and CDR2 YYREEE (reference sequence). The CDR3 spans 16 residues. Unmatched junction bases numbered 13, after V lost 5 bases and J lost 3 bases. CDR3 coding DNA: TGTGCCAGCAGTTTTAGCGGGGAGGAAATCTTCTACGAGCAGTACTTC. It yields the protein CASSFSGEEIFYEQYF. Combining the CDR3 with reference TRBV5-4 and TRBJ2-7 gives the whole variable domain ETGVTQSPTHLIKTRGQQVTLRCSSQSGHNTVSWYQQALGQGPQFIFQYYREEENGRGNFPPRFSGLQFPNYSSELNVNALELDDSALYLCASSFSGEEIFYEQYFGPGTRLTVT.

The chain employs TRBV7-6 and TRBJ1-1; D call uncertain. The CDR3 is 14 residues long. Germline CDR1 is SGHVS and CDR2 is FNYEAQ. V was cut by 1 base and J by 4 bases, with 10 bases left in between. In nucleotides, the CDR3 is TGTGCCAGCAGCTTAGGTACGGGGAGCACTGAAGCTTTCTTT. This encodes CASSLGTGSTEAFF.

V is TRBV4-1 and J is TRBJ1-5, with D maybe TRBD1 (5 bases). Looked up from germline, CDR1 is MGHRA and CDR2 is YSYEKL. V was clipped by 1 base and J by 7 bases, with 14 bases between them. CDR3 size: 15 residues. The CDR3 spells CASSQAPGGGQPQHF. The CDR3 nucleotides read TGCGCCAGCAGCCAAGCCCCGGGGGGAGGCCAGCCCCAGCATTTT.

This rearrangement joins TRBV2 to TRBJ1-4, with 8 bases identical to TRBD1. The J segment lost 6 bases and the V segment lost 10 bases, leaving 16 bases of the junction unmatched. Germline V gene lookup returns CDR1 SNHLY and CDR2 FYNNEI. This CDR3 is 16 amino acids long. The CDR3 DNA is TGTGCCACGGGAGTAGAGACAGGGGATATTTATGAAAAACTGTTTTTT. Amino acid sequence: CATGVETGDIYEKLFF.

This clone was seen a handful of times. This chain connects TRBV30 to TRBJ1-5; no definite D call. The V gene's germline CDR1 is GTSNPN and CDR2 SVGIG (reference sequence). The CDR3 loop spans 14 amino acids. The V and J ends lost 2 bases and 3 bases respectively, with 11 bases between them. The CDR3 coding sequence is TGTGCCTGGAGTTCCGGGTCAGTCAATCAGCCCCAGCATTTT. Its protein product is CAWSSGSVNQPQHF. Full variable domain (rest looked up from reference TRBV30 and TRBJ1-5): SQTIHQWPATLVQPVGSPLSLECTVEGTSNPNLYWYRQAAGRGLQLLFYSVGIGQISSEVPQNLSASRPQDRQFILSSKKLLLSDSGFYLCAWSSGSVNQPQHFGDGTRLSIL.

In DNA form, the CDR3 reads TGTGCCAGCAGCTTAGGGGCCGGGACAGGGCCCCACAATGAGCAGTTCTTC. Translated: CASSLGAGTGPHNEQFF. The gene calls are TRBV7-8 and TRBJ2-1; 9 bases line up with TRBD1. The V segment lost 1 base and the J segment 5 bases; nucleotides outside the gene matches: 9. The germline V gene encodes CDR1 SGHVS and CDR2 FQNEAQ. The CDR3 is 17 residues long.

Of note for this clone: This CDR3 is also generated by other DNA sequences in the sample. The CDR3 sequence is CASSVEGGGGADTQYF. The CDR3 nucleotides are TGTGCCAGCAGCGTAGAAGGGGGGGGTGGTGCAGATACGCAGTATTTT. The chain uses TRBV9 and TRBJ2-3, with a weak D call TRBD2 (7 bases). Germline V gene sequence: CDR1 SGDLS, CDR2 YYNGEE. The CDR3 has 16 amino acids. V was clipped by 0 bases and J by 4 bases, with 15 bases between them.